This TCR beta chain was retrieved from a study of T cells in tuberculosis. Germline V gene data show CDR1 as SGHTA and CDR2 as FQGNSA. Trimming took 2 bases from V and 3 from J; bases not matched to a gene: 5. This CDR3 region has 15 residues. Thawed, overnight-rested PBMC were stained with GMM-loaded CD1B tetramer, viability dye and anti-CD3, then sorted. C32 glucose monomycolate from Rhodococcus equi was loaded onto the CD1B tetramers. Tetramer-negative cells, roughly 100,000 per donor, were also sorted. TCRdb keeps only in-frame clones here, not all; method: immunoSEQ multiplex PCR. Of approximately 100,000 clones listed, around 90% are singletons.

The gene calls are TRBV7-2 and TRBJ2-5, with 8 nucleotides matching TRBD2. The receptor's source is an adult woman with latent tuberculosis. Sample: CD1b-GMM tetramer-negative cells sorted from PBMCs. CDR3 sequence (DNA): TGTGCCAGCAGCTTACGGGCGGGGGGTGAAGAGACCCAGTACTTC. This translates into CASSLRAGGEETQYF.